Presented here are 2 T cell receptor beta chains from one specimen sequenced in a study of early T cells in non-severe SARS-CoV-2 infection. TCRdb independently ran MiXCR on the 5' RACE reads; one entry per CDR3 protein. This table holds roughly 46,000 distinct CDR3 sequences, 7% to 7.5% found once. Sequencing input: whole blood. The origin of the receptors is an adult who was a healthcare worker with PCR-confirmed SARS-CoV-2 infection or an uninfected control (not recorded which).

The CDR3: CASSFSSSGGSYEQYF. The CDR3 region has the DNA TGTGCCAGCAGTTTCTCATCTAGCGGGGGCTCCTACGAGCAGTACTTC. The rearrangement links TRBV6-5 to TRBJ2-7; 10 nucleotides align to TRBD2. The germline gives CDR1 MNHEY, CDR2 SVGAGI. Trimming at V came to 4 bases and at J to 0 bases, leaving 6 bases not matched to a gene. The CDR3 is made up of 16 amino acids.

This clonotype was observed at least ten times. In DNA form, the CDR3 reads TGTGCCAGCAGTCCCCCCGGGGGTAGGGTTGGAGAGACCCAGTACTTC. It yields the protein CASSPPGGRVGETQYF. V is TRBV11-2 and J is TRBJ2-5, with a tentative D call TRBD2 (6 bases). Germline V CDR1 and CDR2: SGHAT, FQNNGV. This CDR3 contains 16 residues. V was trimmed by 6 bases and J by 4 bases, leaving 21 bases between them.